These T cell receptor beta chains were read from a single sample in a study of blood T cell repertoires in COVID-19. Profiled with immunoSEQ multiplex PCR; TCRdb holds only in-frame clones, not every one. The sample lists approximately 300,000 clones, around 88% occurring once. The sample consisted of peripheral blood. The receptors derive from a woman aged 50 to 65 with acute or convalescent COVID-19. CDR3s include the opening cysteine and the closing phenylalanine or tryptophan. The D gene is left open where the match is weak. Clone size is shown for a subset of rows, as once, few, many or a class of expanded clone.

V	D	size	J	CDR3	DNA
TRBV10-2	TRBD1	-	TRBJ1-6	CASREGTGSNSPLHF	TGCGCCAGCAGGGAGGGGACAGGGAGTAATTCACCCCTCCACTTT
TRBV12-5	TRBD1	-	TRBJ2-3	CASGLGDRGRYF	TGTGCTAGTGGTTTGGGGGACAGGGGCCGGTATTTT
TRBV11-1	TRBD2	-	TRBJ2-1	CASSLGGGNEQFF	TGTGCCAGCAGCTTAGGCGGGGGCAATGAGCAGTTCTTC
TRBV30	-	-	TRBJ2-3	CAWSVTGGTDTQYF	TGTGCCTGGAGTGTAACCGGGGGCACAGATACGCAGTATTTT
TRBV19	TRBD1	-	TRBJ2-5	CASSPRQGAGETQYF	TGTGCCAGTAGTCCAAGACAGGGGGCGGGAGAGACCCAGTACTTC
TRBV10-3	TRBD2	-	TRBJ2-7	CAISETSGAYEQYF	TGTGCCATCAGTGAGACTAGCGGAGCCTACGAGCAGTACTTC
TRBV2	-	-	TRBJ2-1	CASSDYRVRNEQFF	TGTGCCAGCAGTGACTACAGGGTGAGGAATGAGCAGTTCTTC
TRBV4-2	TRBD2	-	TRBJ2-3	CASSQGTSADTQYF	TGTGCCAGCAGCCAAGGGACTAGCGCAGATACGCAGTATTTT
TRBV3-1/TRBV3-2	-	-	TRBJ1-1	CASSQVRGANTEAFF	TGTGCCAGCAGCCAAGTTAGGGGCGCGAACACTGAAGCTTTCTTT
TRBV10-3	TRBD1	-	TRBJ1-6	CAITSDRDGNSPLHF	TGTGCCATCACCTCAGACAGGGATGGTAATTCACCCCTCCACTTT
TRBV3-1/TRBV3-2	TRBD2	-	TRBJ2-1	CASSPGLAGTEQFF	TGTGCCAGCAGCCCTGGACTAGCGGGAACAGAGCAGTTCTTC
TRBV5-6	TRBD2	-	TRBJ2-3	CASSREYASGTDTQYF	TGTGCCAGCAGCAGGGAGTACGCTAGCGGTACAGATACGCAGTATTTT
TRBV2	-	-	TRBJ1-3	CATRTDSGNTIYF	TGTGCCACACGGACAGACTCTGGAAACACCATATATTTT
TRBV7-3	-	-	TRBJ2-3	CASSLSGDTDTQYF	TGTGCCAGCAGCTTAAGCGGGGACACAGATACGCAGTATTTT
TRBV10-3	TRBD1	once	TRBJ1-1	CAISESDRGSGDTEAFF	TGTGCCATCAGTGAGTCGGACAGGGGGTCTGGAGACACTGAAGCTTTCTTT
TRBV27	TRBD1	-	TRBJ1-4	CASSLRQGLEKLFF	TGTGCCAGCAGTCTCCGACAGGGGCTTGAAAAACTGTTTTTT
TRBV4-1	-	few	TRBJ1-1	CASSQGDMNTEAFF	TGCGCCAGCAGCCAAGGGGACATGAACACTGAAGCTTTCTTT
TRBV6-6	-	few	TRBJ1-2	CASSFTGSYGYTF	TGTGCCAGCAGCTTCACAGGGTCCTATGGCTACACCTTC
TRBV30	-	-	TRBJ1-1	CAWMGQPNTEAFF	TGTGCCTGGATGGGGCAGCCTAACACTGAAGCTTTCTTT
TRBV2	-	-	TRBJ2-2	CASMEAGELFF	TGTGCCAGCATGGAGGCAGGGGAGCTGTTTTTT
TRBV7-9	-	-	TRBJ1-2	CASSLVPFYGYTF	TGTGCCAGCAGCTTAGTCCCTTTCTATGGCTACACCTTC
TRBV28	-	-	TRBJ2-7	CASSLGSSGASNQYF	TGTGCCAGCAGTTTGGGTTCCAGCGGAGCGTCTAACCAGTACTTC
TRBV7-3	TRBD2	-	TRBJ2-1	CASATGAGNEQFF	TGTGCCAGCGCGACGGGAGCGGGGAATGAGCAGTTCTTC
TRBV7-8	-	-	TRBJ1-4	CASSFAGTEKLFF	TGTGCCAGCAGCTTTGCGGGCACTGAAAAACTGTTTTTT
TRBV12-3/TRBV12-4	-	-	TRBJ1-1	CASIVDSFEAFF	TGTGCCAGCATAGTGGACTCTTTTGAAGCTTTCTTT
TRBV4-3	-	few	TRBJ1-1	CASSPRGGTEAFF	TGCGCCAGCAGCCCTAGGGGAGGAACTGAAGCTTTCTTT
TRBV11-3	-	-	TRBJ2-1	CASSLGDRGNEQFF	TGTGCCAGCAGCTTAGGGGATAGGGGCAATGAGCAGTTCTTC
TRBV10-3	-	-	TRBJ1-1	CAISESTNGGMNTEAFF	TGTGCCATCAGTGAGTCGACAAATGGAGGGATGAACACTGAAGCTTTCTTT
TRBV11-2	-	few	TRBJ2-1	CASSRRQGLYNEQFF	TGTGCCAGCAGCCGAAGACAGGGACTCTACAATGAGCAGTTCTTC
TRBV12-3/TRBV12-4	-	-	TRBJ2-1	CASSYRDLTRFF	TGTGCCAGCTCATACCGGGACTTGACTAGGTTCTTC
TRBV11-3	-	-	TRBJ1-1	CASSLDPQSTEAFF	TGTGCCAGCAGCCTCGATCCGCAGTCCACTGAAGCTTTCTTT
TRBV11-2	-	-	TRBJ2-5	CASSLVVGGREETQYF	TGTGCCAGCAGCTTAGTGGTCGGGGGGCGAGAAGAGACCCAGTACTTC
TRBV10-3	-	-	TRBJ1-5	CAITQEKGQPQHF	TGTGCCATCACCCAAGAGAAGGGGCAGCCCCAGCATTTT
TRBV3-1/TRBV3-2	-	-	TRBJ1-2	CASSPRGTGYTF	TGTGCCAGCAGCCCCCGGGGGACCGGCTACACCTTC
TRBV9	-	-	TRBJ1-5	CASSVDQGNQPQHF	TGTGCCAGCAGCGTAGATCAGGGGAATCAGCCCCAGCATTTT
TRBV19	-	-	TRBJ1-3	CASSMADSGNTIYF	TGTGCCAGTAGTATGGCGGACAGTGGAAACACCATATATTTT
TRBV19	-	-	TRBJ1-1	CASTSTGWSTEAFF	TGTGCCAGTACTTCCACCGGGTGGTCAACTGAAGCTTTCTTT
TRBV7-9	-	-	TRBJ2-1	CASSLIDSLEQFF	TGTGCCAGCAGCTTAATAGACAGCTTAGAGCAGTTCTTC
TRBV18	-	-	TRBJ1-2	CASSPEGSSYGYTF	TGTGCCAGCTCACCTGAGGGTTCCTCCTATGGCTACACCTTC
TRBV5-1	TRBD1	once	TRBJ2-1	CASSLAGTGAYNEQFF	TGCGCCAGCAGCTTGGCCGGGACAGGGGCCTACAATGAGCAGTTCTTC
TRBV3-1/TRBV3-2	-	-	TRBJ2-3	CASSQGAGGDTQYF	TGTGCCAGCAGCCAAGGGGCAGGAGGAGATACGCAGTATTTT
TRBV6-2/TRBV6-3	-	once	TRBJ1-5	CASSREGGSNQPQHF	TGTGCCAGCAGTAGGGAGGGAGGGAGCAATCAGCCCCAGCATTTT